Included here is one TCR beta chain sequence, with context. The data were obtained in a study of T cell clonotyping in hematopoietic cell transplantation. The CDR3 covers 13 residues. The germline CDR1 and CDR2 sequences are MDHEN and SYDVKM. V lost 3 bases and J 3 bases, leaving 9 bases between the germline ends. Time point of the sample: recipient sample about 28 days before transplant, after cytoreduction. Profiled with immunoSEQ multiplex PCR; TCRdb holds only in-frame clones, not every one. The top ten clones hold 15% to 20% of a sample with about 19,000 clones, roughly 80% of them seen once. The sample consisted of peripheral blood mononuclear cells, taken before stem cell transplant. The chain uses TRBV28 and TRBJ2-7; D uncertain. This receptor was identified in a man in his 60s with acute myeloid leukemia. Some clones in this sample may be carry-over from other donors' samples. The CDR3 loop reads CASSFGLDYEQYF. In DNA form, the CDR3 reads TGTGCCAGCAGTTTCGGATTGGACTACGAGCAGTACTTC.